Sequencing of this T cell receptor (beta chain) was carried out in a study of regulatory T cells in long-lasting Graves disease (dated by TCRdb to about 2021). Study-wide context: To count as having persistent Graves' disease, a patient had to have received antithyroid drug treatment for over 5 years with TSH receptor autoantibodies remaining persistently positive. TCR sequencing covered 13 persistent and approximately 20 newly diagnosed Graves' disease patients, 33 samples in total. Persistent Graves' disease patients in the clinical cohort had taken antithyroid drugs for approximately 10 years on average. The study was registered as a clinical trial and conducted in China. Patients with persistent Graves' disease were compared with patients with newly diagnosed Graves' disease using TCR sequencing and RNA sequencing of peripheral blood.

Libraries came from multiplex PCR. Sequencing relied on an Illumina HiSeq 4000. To build TCR beta libraries, CDR3 regions were amplified by Arm-PCR using iRepertoire HTBI primers. Before sequencing, the PCR products underwent gel purification. The authors processed their data as follows. Gene usage analysis of CDR3 amino acid clonotypes used the approximately 62 TRBV and 11 to 15 TRBJ segments found across samples. COPE and FqMerger were used to merge the filtered high-quality paired reads into contigs. BLAST was used to align contigs to IMGT TRBV, TRBD and TRBJ reference genes, with CDR3 defined following IMGT. Any clonotype with a frequency above 0.1% was counted as a highly expanded clone. Repertoire diversity was measured by Shannon entropy, and V-J evenness by the Gini coefficient. A clonotype found in more than one individual was treated as public. TCRdb ran its own pipeline on the public reads, namely fastp trimming at Q25 and MiXCR clone calling, and kept in-frame beta chains. Every CDR3 protein is listed once, alongside the most common genes and DNA of its rows. The V and J calls come from TCRdb's annotation, not from the publication. This sample gives fewer than 400,000 distinct CDR3 sequences in total; 20% of them show up just once. The ten most abundant clones make up around 20% of the sample.

Concerning this clonotype itself: Its antigen target is currently unknown. No clone much larger than this one lies a single base away; base qualities are absent.

Broader findings and caveats from the paper: Only peripheral blood was studied, because thyroid tissue, the primary lesion, was inaccessible. Compared with newly diagnosed patients, patients with persistent Graves' disease had lower TCR Shannon entropy and fewer highly expanded clones, which suggests clonal expansion. Only the TCR beta chain was sequenced and analyzed. TRBV28, TRBJ1-2 and TRBJ2-5 were preferentially used in persistent disease, while TRBV20-1 and TRBJ2-1 were favored in newly diagnosed disease. A larger number of public clonotypes was shared among persistent patients (approximately 3,000) than among newly diagnosed patients (roughly 970). As a limitation, the authors acknowledged that the small sample size may reduce accuracy.

The time point label, read with the paper, signifies: persistent/refractory GD, antithyroid drugs over 5 years with positive TRAb. For both TCR sequencing and RNA sequencing, RNA was extracted from PBMCs using TRIzol. The diagnosis of Graves' disease followed American Thyroid Association guidelines. Patients for the study were recruited at an endocrinology department in Xi'an, China. Each patient gave approximately 10 milliliters of peripheral blood, collected in an EDTA anticoagulant tube. Ficoll Paque Plus density gradient separation was used to isolate PBMCs, and no further T cell sorting was performed. An Agilent 2100 Bioanalyzer and agarose gel were used to check RNA quality, while a NanoDrop 2000 measured RNA concentration. The germline V gene provides CDR1 MRHNA and CDR2 SNTAGT. Between the V and J ends, shortened by 3 bases and 3 bases respectively, the junction contains 9 bases. The CDR3 contains 14 residues, cysteine and phenylalanine counted. Just CDR3 DNA is preserved here, 42 bases in frame from base 1.

The V and J segments used are TRBV6-4 and TRBJ1-5, with the D gene call left open. The origin of this receptor is a female donor with Graves disease. This sample comprised peripheral blood mononuclear cells (PBMCs), obtained when the disease was refractory, from a patient treated with antithyroid drugs. The DNA sequence follows: TGTGCCAGCAGTGAGTTTCCTACCAATCAGCCCCAGCATTTT. Its protein product is CASSEFPTNQPQHF.